This T cell receptor beta chain was captured by sequencing in a study of a mutant IDH1 vaccine in newly diagnosed glioma. Study-wide points: The vaccine induced immune responses, and these occurred in about 93% of patients.

Clones were sequenced by immunoSEQ multiplex PCR, and TCRdb holds only the in-frame ones, with some missing. The table shows 23,000 or so clones, with 93% occurring only once. Remarks on this clone: Its antigen remains unknown.

Time point here: baseline, week 1 (first vaccination visit). Treatment meaning: pre-vaccination baseline after standard-of-care therapy. Newly diagnosed WHO grade 3 or 4 IDH1-mutant, ATRX-lost astrocytomas were identified in the donors. The CDR3 covers 15 residues. The germline V gene encodes CDR1 SGHNT and CDR2 YENEEA. The junction had 10 bases not matched to a gene; V was cut back by 5 bases and J by 7 bases. The material was PBMCs, obtained from a glioma patient treated with radiotherapy, temozolomide or both. This sequence originates from a man in his forties or fifties with glioma. The chain combines TRBV11-3 with TRBJ2-2, with 7 bases identical to TRBD1. CDR3 sequence (DNA): TGTGCCAGCAGCCCGTACGGGACAGCTGGCGGGGAGCTGTTTTTT. It encodes CASSPYGTAGGELFF. Variable domain in full (rest from reference TRBV11-3 and TRBJ2-2): EAGVVQSPRYKIIEKKQPVAFWCNPISGHNTLYWYLQNLGQGPELLIRYENEEAVDDSQLPKDRFSAERLKGVDSTLKIQPAELGDSAVYLCASSPYGTAGGELFFGEGSRLTVL.